The rows below give T cell receptor beta chains drawn from one sample of a study of Ad26.COV2.S vaccination and SARS-CoV-2 variants. Sequenced by immunoSEQ multiplex PCR; TCRdb stores in-frame clones only, minus some. The table lists fewer than 400,000 clones, roughly nine tenths of them singletons. Specimen: peripheral blood, collected in a trial of Ad26.COV2.S vaccine versus placebo. These receptors were collected from a person aged 18 to 65 who received the Ad26.COV2.S COVID-19 vaccine or a placebo. The CDR3 runs from the conserved cysteine through the conserved F or W. A D gene is named only where the DNA matches it firmly. Expanded clones are given a class, and other clones once, few, many or no size at all.

d_call,clone_size,j_call,v_call,cdr3_nt,cdr3_aa
NA,NA,TRBJ2-1,TRBV18,TGTGCCAGCTCACCGGGTCGAGACAATGAGCAGTTCTTC,CASSPGRDNEQFF
NA,once,TRBJ1-2,TRBV6-1,TGTGCCAGCAGTGAAGTGGCCGGCTACTATGGCTACACCTTC,CASSEVAGYYGYTF
TRBD2,once,TRBJ2-2,TRBV5-4,TGTGCCAGCAGCCCGTATAGCGGGGGGAGAAACGGGGAGCTGTTTTTT,CASSPYSGGRNGELFF
NA,NA,TRBJ1-4,TRBV7-9,TGTGCCAGCACCACGAATACTCTTAATGAAAAACTGTTTTTT,CASTTNTLNEKLFF
NA,NA,TRBJ2-7,TRBV3-1/TRBV3-2,TGTGCCAGCAGCCCTCAACTAGCAGAATACGAGCAGTACTTC,CASSPQLAEYEQYF
TRBD1,NA,TRBJ2-3,TRBV24-1,TGTGCCACCAGTGATTCGGACAGGGGTGAGACAGATACGCAGTATTTT,CATSDSDRGETDTQYF
NA,NA,TRBJ2-2,TRBV6-2/TRBV6-3,TGTGCCAGCAGTTACTCGATACTTAACACCGGGGAGCTGTTTTTT,CASSYSILNTGELFF
TRBD2,NA,TRBJ2-7,TRBV7-2,TGTGCCAGCAGCTTTCCGACGGGCGGGGGGGAAAGGGAGCAGTACTTC,CASSFPTGGGEREQYF
TRBD1,few,TRBJ1-1,TRBV4-1,TGCGCCAGCAGCCCCGTAGAAACAGGGGATCGGGCTTTCTTT,CASSPVETGDRAFF
NA,NA,TRBJ2-7,TRBV5-1,TGCGCCAGCAGCTTGGAGGCTAGCAACCACGAGCAGTACTTC,CASSLEASNHEQYF
TRBD1,NA,TRBJ1-6,TRBV7-6,TGTGCCAGCAGCTTAGGAACCGGGACAGGTTATTCACCCCTCCACTTT,CASSLGTGTGYSPLHF
NA,NA,TRBJ1-5,TRBV2,TGTGCCAGCGGGAGGATGGTTAGCAATCAGCCCCAGCATTTT,CASGRMVSNQPQHF
NA,NA,TRBJ2-3,TRBV5-1,TGCGCCAGCAGCTTGCCGAGTACAGATACGCAGTATTTT,CASSLPSTDTQYF
TRBD1,once,TRBJ1-4,TRBV5-1,TGCGCCAGCAGCCAGCGTCCCGGGACAGGGGCCGGGGCGGAGGGGAATGAAAAACTGTTTTTT,CASSQRPGTGAGAEGNEKLFF
NA,once,TRBJ1-2,TRBV7-9,TGTGCCAGCAGCTTAGCAGGCCAGGGGAAGAATGGCTACACCTTC,CASSLAGQGKNGYTF
NA,NA,TRBJ1-1,TRBV23-1,TGCGCCAGCAGTCAATCTGGTCCCAGATTGAACACTGAAGCTTTCTTT,CASSQSGPRLNTEAFF
TRBD2,NA,TRBJ2-7,TRBV7-2,TGTGCCAGCAGCGAACTAGCGGGGGAGGTGCAGTACTTC,CASSELAGEVQYF
TRBD1,NA,TRBJ2-7,TRBV6-5,TGTGCCAGCAGTCGTCTCAGGGGGACCCTAAACGAGCAGTACTTC,CASSRLRGTLNEQYF
NA,NA,TRBJ1-2,TRBV7-6,TGTGCCAGCAGCTCCGGAGTCTCTTTCTATGGCTACACCTTC,CASSSGVSFYGYTF
NA,NA,TRBJ2-3,TRBV5-1,TGCGCCAGCAGCATGGTGGGTCGGGCAGATACGCAGTATTTT,CASSMVGRADTQYF
NA,NA,TRBJ1-4,TRBV29-1,TGCAGCGCACAGTCTTATTCGAATGAAAAACTGTTTTTT,CSAQSYSNEKLFF
NA,NA,TRBJ2-2,TRBV27,TGTGCCAGCAGTCCGCGGTGGACCACGAACACCGGGGAGCTGTTTTTT,CASSPRWTTNTGELFF
NA,NA,TRBJ1-2,TRBV6-2/TRBV6-3,TGTGCCAGCAGTTCCGGGACGCCGCTTGGTTATGGCTACACCTTC,CASSSGTPLGYGYTF
NA,NA,TRBJ2-1,TRBV4-1,TGCGCCAGCAGCCAAGACCCTGCCAGGCCCCAGAGCTCCTACAATGAGCAGTTCTTC,CASSQDPARPQSSYNEQFF
TRBD1,NA,TRBJ1-2,TRBV5-1,TGCGCCAGCAGCTTAGGGACAGGGGGCGACCTTAACTATGGCTACACCTTC,CASSLGTGGDLNYGYTF
NA,few,TRBJ1-6,TRBV5-4,TGTGCCAGCAGCTTTTCGGGTTCACCCCTCCACTTT,CASSFSGSPLHF
NA,NA,TRBJ1-1,TRBV7-9,TGTGCCAGCAGCCTAAAGCTGTGGGGGGTTGAAGCTTTCTTT,CASSLKLWGVEAFF
NA,NA,TRBJ2-5,TRBV3-1/TRBV3-2,TGTGCCAGCAGCCAAGGGCCGGAAGAGACCCAGTACTTC,CASSQGPEETQYF
NA,NA,TRBJ2-7,TRBV25-1,TGTGCCAGCAGTGGTTGGGGGAACTTCTACGAGCAGTACTTC,CASSGWGNFYEQYF
NA,few,TRBJ2-2,TRBV5-1,TGCGCCAGCAGCTTGGACCCCACTTTGGGGGAGCTGTTTTTT,CASSLDPTLGELFF
NA,NA,TRBJ1-5,TRBV20-1,TGCAGTGCTAGTTTAGGTCTCAATCAGCCCCAGCATTTT,CSASLGLNQPQHF
NA,NA,TRBJ1-4,TRBV6-5,TGTGCCAGCAGTCAGACAGAAACCAATGAAAAACTGTTTTTT,CASSQTETNEKLFF
TRBD1,NA,TRBJ2-7,TRBV30,TGTGCCTGGAGTGCCGGGACAGGGTCCCACGAGCAGTACTTC,CAWSAGTGSHEQYF
NA,NA,TRBJ1-6,TRBV14,TGTGCCAGCAGCCAAGAAGCGGGGAGGACCTATAATTCACCCCTCCACTTT,CASSQEAGRTYNSPLHF
NA,NA,TRBJ1-1,TRBV10-3,TGTGCCATCAGAGGAGCGTCGGGAACCACTGAAGCTTTCTTT,CAIRGASGTTEAFF
NA,NA,TRBJ1-4,TRBV24-1,TGTGCCACCAGTGATTCTGGAAAAGGGGGTGAAAAACTGTTTTTT,CATSDSGKGGEKLFF
NA,NA,TRBJ1-1,TRBV11-2,TGTGCCAGCAGCACCTCTCAAATTGGTACTGAAGCTTTCTTT,CASSTSQIGTEAFF
NA,NA,TRBJ1-2,TRBV29-1,TGCAGCGTTGAAGATAGCAGGGGCGACCTCTATGGCTACACCTTC,CSVEDSRGDLYGYTF
NA,NA,TRBJ2-6,TRBV9,TGTGCCAGCACCCATCAAAGGGAGGAGGGGCCCTATGGGGCCAACGTCCTGACTTTC,CASTHQREEGPYGANVLTF
TRBD2,NA,TRBJ2-1,TRBV27,TGTGCCAGCAGTCTAGCGGGGGGTCGTAGTGAGCAGTTCTTC,CASSLAGGRSEQFF
NA,NA,TRBJ1-2,TRBV7-2,TGTGCCAGCAGCCAGGGGACACGAGGGAATGGCTACACCTTC,CASSQGTRGNGYTF
TRBD1,once,TRBJ1-1,TRBV2,TGTGCCAGCAGCCCATGGGACAGGCAGAACACTGAAGCTTTCTTT,CASSPWDRQNTEAFF
TRBD1,once,TRBJ2-7,TRBV6-5,TGTGCCAGCACCAGACAGGGTGGCGAGCAGTACTTC,CASTRQGGEQYF
NA,NA,TRBJ1-3,TRBV18,TGTGCCAGCTCACCCGCCGACGGCGGGTCTGGAAACACCATATATTTT,CASSPADGGSGNTIYF
NA,NA,TRBJ2-1,TRBV7-9,TGTGCCAGCAGCACTCAACTAGGTGAGCAGTTCTTC,CASSTQLGEQFF
TRBD1,NA,TRBJ2-2,TRBV9,TGTGCCAGCAGTCCATCCGGGACAGTGAACACCGGGGAGCTGTTTTTT,CASSPSGTVNTGELFF
NA,NA,TRBJ2-7,TRBV7-2,TGTGCCAGCAGCGCCGACCGGGACACCTACGAGCAGTACTTC,CASSADRDTYEQYF
NA,NA,TRBJ2-2,TRBV6-6,TGTGCCAGCAGTTACTATGAAACCGGGGAGCTGTTTTTT,CASSYYETGELFF
NA,NA,TRBJ2-6,TRBV2,TGTGCCAGCAGTGAGGAGGGGCGAGTCTCTGGGGCCAACGTCCTGACTTTC,CASSEEGRVSGANVLTF